These 5 T cell receptor beta chains came from one sample sequenced in a study of T cells in Graves' hyperthyroidism and ophthalmopathy. Amplification yielded TCR beta CDR3 regions, with RNA transcripts as the source. HTBI primers were the set used in a first-round RT-PCR of the TCR CDR3. TCRdb redid the calling of the multiplex PCR reads with MiXCR, one entry per CDR3 protein. Of hundreds of thousands of distinct CDR3 sequences in the sample, 12% to 15% were seen once. What was sequenced was blood. The receptors come from a woman under 30 with Graves' hyperthyroidism.

CDR3 sequence reads: CASSLAPGTSGYEQYF. CDR3 bases: TGCGCCAGCAGCTTGGCCCCCGGGACTAGCGGCTACGAGCAGTACTTC. The chain couples TRBV5-1 to TRBJ2-7; 11 bases fit TRBD2. The CDR3 length is 16 residues. Germline V gene data show CDR1 as SGHRS and CDR2 as YFSETQ. V lost 0 bases, J lost 3 bases, and 5 bases stayed unmatched.

A few counts support this clonotype. The CDR3 bases are TGCGCCAGTACAGACAGGGGTCACACCGGGGAGCTGTTTTTT. Amino acids: CASTDRGHTGELFF. This sequence joins TRBV4-1 and TRBJ2-2, with 8 bases identical to TRBD1. The germline V gene has CDR1 MGHRA and CDR2 YSYEKL. V shed 9 bases and J 3 bases; nucleotides not matched to a gene: 6. This CDR3 is built from 14 residues.

This clonotype appeared many times. The CDR3 DNA sequence: TGTGCCAGCTTGGGCTACACCTTC. Encoded protein: CASLGYTF. The rearrangement uses TRBV2 and TRBJ1-2; D uncertain. The CDR3 contains 8 residues. The V gene lost 8 bases and the J gene lost 8 bases, with 3 bases spanning the gap. Germline V gives CDR1 SNHLY, CDR2 FYNNEI.

This chain connects TRBV27 to TRBJ2-4; the D gene is possibly TRBD2 (6 bases). The CDR3 sequence is 13 residues long. The germline gives CDR1 MNHEY, CDR2 SMNVEV (reference sequence). V was trimmed by 2 bases and J by 10 bases, leaving 12 bases between them. This CDR3 is CASSLTGGVIQYF. Here the CDR3 DNA reads TGTGCCAGCAGTTTAACTGGAGGGGTAATTCAGTACTTC.

The chain combines TRBV15 with TRBJ2-1; D tentatively fits TRBD1 or TRBD2 (5 bases each). This CDR3 is 18 amino acids long. Germline CDR1 reads LNHNV; CDR2 reads YYDKDF (reference sequence). Trimming pared 3 bases from V and 7 bases from J, leaving 25 bases between. The CDR3 sequence: CATSSLLSGTSDRNEQFF. The CDR3 bases are TGTGCCACCAGCAGTTTACTCTCCGGGACCTCCGACAGAAATGAGCAGTTCTTC.